A selection of T cell receptor beta chains follows, all from one sample in a study of prognosis after radiotherapy for stage I lung cancer. Using its own MiXCR run on the multiplex PCR reads, TCRdb lists one record per CDR3 protein. The sample includes about 26,000 distinct CDR3 sequences, about 41% seen only once; the top ten take less than 40%. This specimen consisted of PBMCs, obtained before or after stereotactic body radiation therapy (not recorded which). The receptors originated from a donor of 50 years or more with non-small cell lung cancer. Each CDR3 is given with its conserved first and last residue. The D gene is left open where the match is weak. Rows may omit the clone size; those that give it use once, few, many or a size class.

cdr3_aa cdr3_nt d_call v_call clone_size j_call
CASSLDGSNQPQHF TGTGCCAGCAGCTTAGACGGTAGCAATCAGCCCCAGCATTTT - TRBV11-2 once TRBJ1-5
CASSVGTTYNSPLHF TGTGCCAGCAGCGTCGGCACAACTTATAATTCACCCCTCCACTTT - TRBV9 - TRBJ1-6
CATSLQGIGNEQFF TGTGCCACCAGTTTACAGGGGATCGGAAATGAGCAGTTCTTC TRBD1 TRBV24-1 many TRBJ2-1
CASTYPNRGLGANVLTF TGTGCCAGCACCTATCCAAACAGGGGGCTTGGTGCCAACGTCCTGACTTTC TRBD1 TRBV28 - TRBJ2-6
CAIPGAALNEQFF TGTGCCATCCCGGGGGCGGCCCTTAATGAGCAGTTCTTC - TRBV10-3 - TRBJ2-1
CSGAASTDTQYF TGCAGTGGGGCAGCCAGCACAGATACGCAGTATTTT - TRBV20-1 many TRBJ2-3
CASSTADGATNEKLFF TGTGCCAGTAGTACAGCCGATGGTGCAACTAATGAAAAACTGTTTTTT - TRBV19 many TRBJ1-4
CASSTGSGTDTQYF TGTGCCAGCAGTACGGGCTCGGGCACAGATACGCAGTATTTT - TRBV6-4 many TRBJ2-3
CASSQAGAGDTQYF TGTGCCAGCAGCCAAGCGGGAGCGGGAGATACGCAGTATTTT TRBD2 TRBV12-3/TRBV12-4 - TRBJ2-3
CASMVGIGYEQYF TGTGCCAGCATGGTCGGGATTGGGTACGAGCAGTACTTC - TRBV28 many TRBJ2-7
CASSAVHGNSPLHF TGTGCCAGCAGCGCCGTACATGGGAATTCACCCCTCCACTTT - TRBV9 - TRBJ1-6
CASSSYPRDRAEEQYF TGTGCCAGCAGCTCCTACCCCCGGGACAGGGCGGAGGAGCAGTACTTC TRBD1 TRBV11-2 - TRBJ2-7
CASSQPRGTGGTDTQYF TGCGCCAGCAGCCAGCCAAGGGGGACAGGGGGCACAGATACGCAGTATTTT TRBD1 TRBV4-1 many TRBJ2-3
CASSRLSPLRDFSGNTIYF TGTGCCAGCAGCAGACTAAGTCCGTTGAGGGATTTCTCTGGAAACACCATATATTTT - TRBV6-2/TRBV6-3 - TRBJ1-3
CSARGTGYYEQYF TGCAGTGCTAGAGGGACAGGGTATTACGAGCAGTACTTC TRBD1 TRBV20-1 - TRBJ2-7